Following are 23 T cell receptor beta chains from one sample sequenced in a study of Graves' ophthalmopathy and Graves' hyperthyroidism. Amplification targeted the TCR beta CDR3 regions, with RNA transcripts as the source material. The workflow started with a first-round RT-PCR run with HTBI primers and then moved on to a second-round multiplex PCR. TCRdb called the multiplex PCR reads again in MiXCR, with one record for every CDR3 protein. The sample has under 350,000 distinct CDR3 sequences; roughly 17% are singletons. The sequenced sample was peripheral blood. These receptors originate from an adult man with Graves' ophthalmopathy.

The table lists this clonotype with many counts. The chain recombines TRBV28 with TRBJ2-7, with TRBD1 identical over 7 bases. Germline CDR1 reads MDHEN; CDR2 reads SYDVKM. Trimming cost V 7 bases and J 3 bases; bases outside gene matches: 3. The CDR3 contains 12 residues. This CDR3 reads CASTDRVYEQYF. CDR3 nucleotides: TGTGCCAGCACTGACAGGGTCTACGAGCAGTACTTC.

This clonotype was observed at least ten times. The chain is built from TRBV27 and TRBJ2-5, with D perhaps TRBD1 (6 bases). This CDR3 region has 17 residues. V was trimmed by 2 bases and J by 5 bases, leaving 21 bases between them. CDR1 MNHEY and CDR2 SMNVEV come from the germline V gene (reference sequence). The CDR3 DNA is TGTGCCAGCAGTTTAACACATCCCGGCCAGGGGTGGGAGACCCAGTACTTC. Its translation: CASSLTHPGQGWETQYF.

Ten or more counts support this clonotype. The chain links TRBV11-2 to TRBJ1-1; D may be TRBD1 (6 bases). The CDR3 sequence is 14 residues long. From germline, CDR1 is SGHAT and CDR2 FQNNGV. Deletions cut 1 base from V and 4 bases from J, with 10 bases between. For the CDR3, the DNA is TGTGCCAGCAGCTTAGTGTGGGGGCGCACTGAAGCTTTCTTT. Amino acid sequence: CASSLVWGRTEAFF.

The table lists this clonotype with many counts. This rearrangement joins TRBV6-1 to TRBJ2-7, with D perhaps matching TRBD2 (5 bases). This CDR3 is 14 amino acids long. Germline loops: CDR1 MNHNS, CDR2 SASEGT. Trimming stripped 7 bases from V and 6 bases from J, with 19 bases between. CDR3 nucleotide sequence: TGTGCCAGCAAACGTACACAAGCGGCTCCCGAGCAGTACTTC. This sequence encodes CASKRTQAAPEQYF.

The table lists this clonotype with many counts. The J gene is TRBJ2-5, the V gene TRBV24-1, with 12 bases identical to TRBD1. This CDR3 has 15 amino acids. J was trimmed by 5 bases and V by 1 base; bases with no gene match: 1. Germline lookup yields CDR1 KGHDR and CDR2 SFDVKD. The CDR3 spells CATSDFGTGGETQYF. DNA for the CDR3: TGTGCCACCAGTGATTTTGGGACAGGGGGCGAGACCCAGTACTTC.

The chain carries TRBV11-2 and TRBJ1-2; 8 positions match TRBD1. This CDR3 contains 16 residues. The V and J ends lost 6 bases and 4 bases, in that order; junction bases with no gene match: 13. Germline V lookup: CDR1 SGHAT, CDR2 FQNNGV. The CDR3 region has the DNA TGTGCCAGCAGTTTAAGTTACGGGACAGGAAGCTATGGCTACACCTTC. Its protein product is CASSLSYGTGSYGYTF.

The chain has TRBV12-3 or TRBV12-4 and TRBJ2-2; possibly TRBD1 for D (6 bases). The CDR3 has 16 amino acids. Trimming removed 6 bases from V and 0 bases from J, with 14 bases in between. In DNA form, the CDR3 reads TGTGCCAGCAGACACCTGGGGGCAGCGAACACCGGGGAGCTGTTTTTT. As protein: CASRHLGAANTGELFF.

This clonotype was seen at least ten times. The chain uses TRBV19 and TRBJ2-2, with a weak D call TRBD1 (5 bases). The germline V gene has CDR1 LNHDA and CDR2 SQIVND (reference sequence). CDR3 size: 14 residues. Trimming removed 4 bases at V and 4 bases at J, with 10 bases between. In nucleotides, the CDR3 is TGTGCCAGTAGTACAGACAGATTCACCGGGGAGCTGTTTTTT. This translates into CASSTDRFTGELFF.

This clonotype was picked up many times. The V call is TRBV30, the J call TRBJ2-5, with D possibly matching TRBD2 (7 bases). The CDR3 extends over 15 amino acids. Germline values: CDR1 GTSNPN, CDR2 SVGIG (reference sequence). V dropped 1 base and J dropped 5 bases, with 17 bases sitting between them. CDR3 residues: CAWSERGGRYETQYF. As DNA, the CDR3 is TGTGCCTGGAGTGAAAGGGGGGGCCGATACGAGACCCAGTACTTC. Complete variable domain (other parts from reference TRBV30 and TRBJ2-5): SQTIHQWPATLVQPVGSPLSLECTVEGTSNPNLYWYRQAAGRGLQLLFYSVGIGQISSEVPQNLSASRPQDRQFILSSKKLLLSDSGFYLCAWSERGGRYETQYFGPGTRLLVL.

A few counts support this clonotype. The V call is TRBV29-1, the J call TRBJ2-7; 7 bases map to TRBD1. The V and J ends lost 5 bases and 0 bases, in that order; junction bases with no gene match: 22. This CDR3 has 19 residues. Per the germline V gene, CDR1 is SQVTM and CDR2 is ANQGSEA. The CDR3: CSVLWQRNNRDRSSYEQYF. CDR3 sequence (DNA): TGCAGCGTTTTATGGCAGCGCAATAACCGGGACAGAAGCTCCTACGAGCAGTACTTC.

This clonotype has at least ten counts. The V call is TRBV2, the J call TRBJ1-1; 8 positions match TRBD1. The CDR3 is made up of 16 amino acids. V shed 6 bases, J shed 0 bases, and the junction held 9 bases outside the gene matches. CDR1 SNHLY and CDR2 FYNNEI come from the germline V gene. CDR3 protein: CASSADRGGLNTEAFF. The CDR3 bases are TGTGCCAGCAGCGCCGACAGGGGCGGGTTGAACACTGAAGCTTTCTTT.

This clonotype appeared many times. The rearrangement links TRBV11-2 to TRBJ2-5; tentatively, D is TRBD2 (5 bases). The CDR3 runs 12 residues. Trimming stripped 5 bases from V and 5 bases from J, with 9 bases between. Germline V lookup: CDR1 SGHAT, CDR2 FQNNGV. This chain's CDR3 is CASSRTGETQYF. Here the CDR3 DNA reads TGTGCCAGCAGCCGGACGGGGGAGACCCAGTACTTC.

This clonotype was counted many times. The chain has TRBV12-3 or TRBV12-4 and TRBJ1-2; D gene uncertain. Trimming left V 7 bases short and J 0 bases short, with 12 bases between. The CDR3 sequence is 14 residues long. The CDR3 nucleotides read TGTGCCAGCACCCCGTCCCTAACTAACTATGGCTACACCTTC. Translation gives CASTPSLTNYGYTF.

This clonotype was seen many times. The CDR3, as DNA: TGCAGTGCTAGAGCTCCGAGCCCGGGTAACTGGTACGAGCAGTACTTC. Translating it yields CSARAPSPGNWYEQYF. This chain links TRBV20-1 with TRBJ2-7, with D unclear. V dropped 1 base and J dropped 4 bases, with 20 bases sitting between them. Germline CDR1 is DFQATT and CDR2 is SNEGSKA (reference sequence). CDR3 length: 16 residues.

This clonotype was recorded at least ten times. The rearrangement joins TRBV20-1 to TRBJ1-1; D gene unclear. CDR1 and CDR2 (germline): DFQATT, SNEGSKA (reference sequence). Trimming cost V 1 base and J 1 base, with 10 bases left between them. The CDR3 sequence is 14 residues long. The CDR3 DNA follows: TGCAGTGCTAGAGCCCTAGGTCCGAACACTGAAGCTTTCTTT. It translates to CSARALGPNTEAFF.

This clonotype has at least ten counts. Here the CDR3 reads CASGPEAISYEQYF. The CDR3 bases are TGTGCCAGTGGACCCGAGGCTATCTCCTACGAGCAGTACTTC. This chain joins TRBV6-5 and TRBJ2-7; D gene uncertain. The CDR3 has 14 residues. CDR1 and CDR2 from the germline V gene are MNHEY and SVGAGI. Trimming left V 9 bases short and J 0 bases short, with 15 bases between.

The V and J genes are TRBV14 and TRBJ2-2, with 7 bases that match TRBD2. This CDR3 is built from 13 residues. Germline-derived CDR1 and CDR2 are SGHDN and FVKESK. V dropped 4 bases and J dropped 7; count of bases not matched to a gene: 3. CDR3 residues: CASSRRESGELFF. The CDR3 DNA sequence: TGTGCCAGCAGCCGGCGGGAGAGCGGGGAGCTGTTTTTT.

There are many counts of this clonotype. V is TRBV29-1 and J is TRBJ2-5; D not certain. CDR3 length: 14 amino acids. V was shortened by 0 bases and J by 4 bases, with 12 bases between the two germline ends. Germline V gene data show CDR1 as SQVTM and CDR2 as ANQGSEA. The CDR3 DNA sequence: TGCAGCGTTGAAGATTGGACCTTAAGAGAGACCCAGTACTTC. Protein: CSVEDWTLRETQYF.

The rearrangement joins TRBV30 to TRBJ2-5; 7 bases fit TRBD2. The CDR3 runs 14 residues. Germline trimming cut 8 bases from V and 0 bases from J; bases unmatched to any gene: 9. Germline V gene sequence: CDR1 GTSNPN, CDR2 SVGIG (reference sequence). CDR3 residues: CASSPSGNQETQYF. DNA of the CDR3: TGTGCCAGCAGTCCCAGCGGGAACCAAGAGACCCAGTACTTC.

The chain links TRBV28 to TRBJ1-5; D remains unclear. V was clipped by 6 bases and J by 4 bases, with 19 bases between them. Germline V lookup: CDR1 MDHEN, CDR2 SYDVKM. There are 16 residues in the CDR3. The CDR3 spells CASSSRIRELNQPQHF. The CDR3 coding sequence is TGTGCCAGCAGCTCAAGGATTCGGGAGCTGAATCAGCCCCAGCATTTT.

CDR3 loop: CASSLGTGASPLHF. The CDR3 DNA sequence: TGTGCCAGCAGTCTCGGGACAGGGGCTTCACCCCTCCACTTT. This chain joins TRBV12-3 or TRBV12-4 and TRBJ1-6, with TRBD1 identical over 10 bases. This CDR3 contains 14 residues. J was trimmed by 9 bases and V by 5 bases; bases with no gene match: 4.

In this sample, this clonotype turned up many times. The chain has TRBV15 and TRBJ2-7; 10 positions agree with TRBD2. The CDR3 extends over 15 amino acids. Per germline, CDR1 LNHNV and CDR2 YYDKDF (reference sequence). V shed 3 bases and J 1 base; nucleotides not matched to a gene: 3. The CDR3 sequence: CATSRGLATSYEQYF. DNA for the CDR3: TGTGCCACCAGCAGGGGACTAGCGACTTCCTACGAGCAGTACTTC.

The sample holds many counts of this clonotype. This chain links TRBV6-1 with TRBJ2-7; perhaps TRBD2 as D (5 bases). V lost 1 base, J lost 3 bases, and 19 bases lay in between. Germline V gives CDR1 MNHNS, CDR2 SASEGT. The CDR3 runs 17 residues. The CDR3 spells CASSEGPGMRVDYEQYF. CDR3 DNA: TGTGCCAGCAGTGAAGGGCCAGGTATGAGGGTGGACTACGAGCAGTACTTC.